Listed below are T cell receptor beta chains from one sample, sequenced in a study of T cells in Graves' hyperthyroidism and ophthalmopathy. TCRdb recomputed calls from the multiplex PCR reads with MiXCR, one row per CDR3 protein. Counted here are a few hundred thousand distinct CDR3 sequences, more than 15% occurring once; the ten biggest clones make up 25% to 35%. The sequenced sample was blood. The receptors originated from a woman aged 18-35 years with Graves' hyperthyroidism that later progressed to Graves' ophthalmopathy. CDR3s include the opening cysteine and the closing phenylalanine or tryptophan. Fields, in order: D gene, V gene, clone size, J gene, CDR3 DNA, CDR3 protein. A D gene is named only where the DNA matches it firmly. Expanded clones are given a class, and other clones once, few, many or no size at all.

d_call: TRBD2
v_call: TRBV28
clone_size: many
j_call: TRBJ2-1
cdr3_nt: TGTGCCAGCAGTTTACCCCCACTATTACCCCTAATGACTAGCGGGAGAGGTAGTGAGCAGTTCTTC
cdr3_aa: CASSLPPLLPLMTSGRGSEQFF

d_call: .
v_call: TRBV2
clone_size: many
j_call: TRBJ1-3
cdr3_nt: TGTGCCAGCAGGGGCAACACCATATATTTT
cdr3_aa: CASRGNTIYF

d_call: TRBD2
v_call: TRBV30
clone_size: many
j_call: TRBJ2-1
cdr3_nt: TGTGCCTGGAGGCTAGCGGGAGTCAATGAGCAGTTCTTC
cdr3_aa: CAWRLAGVNEQFF

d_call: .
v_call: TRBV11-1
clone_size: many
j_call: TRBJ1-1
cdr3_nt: TGTGCCAGCAGCTTAGCGACGTTCGGGAGGACTGAAGCTTTCTTT
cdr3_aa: CASSLATFGRTEAFF

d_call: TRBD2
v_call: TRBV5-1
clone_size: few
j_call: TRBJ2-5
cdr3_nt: TGCGCCAGCAGCCCGGGACTAGCGGCGCTCCGGACCCAGTACTTC
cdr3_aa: CASSPGLAALRTQYF

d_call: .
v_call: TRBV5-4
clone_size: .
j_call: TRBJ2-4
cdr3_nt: TGTGCCAGCAGCCCGGGACATTTGTGGCGTGAAGCGGACATTCAGTACTTC
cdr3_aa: CASSPGHLWREADIQYF

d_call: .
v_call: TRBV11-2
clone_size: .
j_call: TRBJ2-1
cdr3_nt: TGTGCCAGCAGCTTTGTCACAGGCTACAATGAGCAGTTCTTC
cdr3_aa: CASSFVTGYNEQFF

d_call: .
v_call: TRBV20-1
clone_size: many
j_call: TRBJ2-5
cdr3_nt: TGCAGTGCTAGAACCCTAGAGGGGACCCAGTACTTC
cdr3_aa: CSARTLEGTQYF

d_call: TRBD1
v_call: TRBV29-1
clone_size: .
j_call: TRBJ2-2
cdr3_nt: TGCAGCGTGCTGGGACAGGGGGCTTACGCCGGGGAGCTGTTTTTT
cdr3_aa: CSVLGQGAYAGELFF

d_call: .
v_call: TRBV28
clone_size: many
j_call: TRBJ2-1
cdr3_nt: TGTGCCAGCAGTTTTGCCGACTCGGCCAATGAGCAGTTCTTC
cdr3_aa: CASSFADSANEQFF

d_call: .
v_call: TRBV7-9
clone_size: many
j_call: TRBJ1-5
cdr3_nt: TGTGCCAGCAGCTCCATCGCGGGCATAAATCAGCCCCAGCATTTT
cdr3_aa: CASSSIAGINQPQHF

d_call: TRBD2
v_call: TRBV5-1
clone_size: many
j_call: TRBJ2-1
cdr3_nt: TGCGCCAGCAACCTCCTAGCGGAGAAGAACAATGAGCAGTTCTTC
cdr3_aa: CASNLLAEKNNEQFF

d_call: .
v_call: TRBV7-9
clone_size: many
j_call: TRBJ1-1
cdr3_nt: TGTGCCAGCAGCGTTGACAGGGAAGCTTTCTTT
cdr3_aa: CASSVDREAFF